This is a list of T cell receptor beta chains from one sample in a study of blood T cell repertoires in COVID-19. Sequencing used immunoSEQ multiplex PCR; TCRdb keeps in-frame clones, though not all of them. The repertoire consists of around 250,000 clones, with about 88% occurring once and the leading ten covering approximately 1.6%. The sequencing input was PBMCs or T cells enriched from blood (not recorded which). These receptors came from a woman in her forties or fifties who had recovered from COVID-19. Each CDR3 is given with its conserved first and last residue.

>TRBV18|16|TRBJ1-5
CASSRLGTGSNQPQHF
>TRBV18|14|TRBJ2-7
CASSPSPGIYEQYF
>TRBV2|13|TRBJ1-1
CASSGQFNTEAFF
>TRBV30|15|TRBJ1-5
CAWSVFGQYNQPQHF
>TRBV12-3/TRBV12-4|12|TRBJ1-5
CATGQGRQPQHF
>TRBV2|12|TRBJ1-2
CASSEGSYGYTF
>TRBV6-5|15|TRBJ1-5
CASSYLGQGGQPQHF
>TRBV3-1/TRBV3-2|13|TRBJ1-1
CASSHQQGTEAFF
>TRBV29-1|16|TRBJ2-1
CSGTGGLAGSYNEQFF
>TRBV7-3|14|TRBJ1-1
CASSLFGGKAEAFF
>TRBV28|11|TRBJ2-7
CASISGQVQYF
>TRBV6-4|13|TRBJ2-2
CASSERVDGELFF
>TRBV5-6|13|TRBJ2-7
CASSLRGKSEQYF
>TRBV5-6|15|TRBJ1-2
CASTPRGAGGFGYTF
>TRBV3-1/TRBV3-2|11|TRBJ2-2
CASSRTGELFF
>TRBV6-2/TRBV6-3|13|TRBJ2-3
CASSYAGPDTQYF
>TRBV5-4|15|TRBJ2-7
CASSSPRLAGGEQYF
>TRBV9|14|TRBJ2-7
CASSGGTGGYEQYF
>TRBV5-4|17|TRBJ2-2
CASSPGIAGGVTGELFF
>TRBV30|15|TRBJ2-1
CAWSHRPAGGGEQFF
>TRBV7-3|16|TRBJ2-4
CASSLGPQTDRNIQYF
>TRBV9|15|TRBJ2-2
CASSVGQGNTGELFF
>TRBV6-1|16|TRBJ2-1
CASSESAGSAGDEQFF
>TRBV15|17|TRBJ2-7
CATSTRTSGVSSYEQYF
>TRBV21-1|18|TRBJ2-3
CASSKIQQLAHKGDTQYF
>TRBV5-1|14|TRBJ1-6
CASSSQGLNSPLHF
>TRBV28|15|TRBJ1-5
CASSSMAGSNQPQHF
>TRBV28|15|TRBJ1-2
CASGTLGAANYGYTF
>TRBV6-5|16|TRBJ2-3
CASSYMAAASTDTQYF
>TRBV6-1|16|TRBJ1-4
CATNDRGHDGNEKLFF
>TRBV3-1/TRBV3-2|14|TRBJ2-1
CASSQGLQRGEQFF
>TRBV19|16|TRBJ2-5
CASSARTGVGQETQYF
>TRBV27|13|TRBJ1-4
CASSGRGSEKLFF
>TRBV24-1|13|TRBJ2-1
CATSDGGRAGQFF
>TRBV18|14|TRBJ2-1
CASSPETGSSEQFF
>TRBV5-1|15|TRBJ2-1
CASSFMTGGTNEQFF
>TRBV3-1/TRBV3-2|12|TRBJ1-1
CASSQADTEAFF
>TRBV28|13|TRBJ1-1
CASSFDRDTEAFF
>TRBV27|16|TRBJ2-2
CASSLSSQGAGGELFF
>TRBV12-3/TRBV12-4|13|TRBJ1-2
CASSLSVDYGYTF
>TRBV18|16|TRBJ2-3
CASSRRSGSGTDTQYF
>TRBV24-1|15|TRBJ2-1
CATSAPLADSNEQFF
>TRBV18|15|TRBJ1-1
CASSPSTGGNTEAFF
>TRBV2|16|TRBJ2-3
CASSEALAGYTDTQYF
>TRBV10-2|13|TRBJ2-2
CASRAGAGGELFF
>TRBV9|15|TRBJ2-2
CASNSGQGITGELFF
>TRBV2|13|TRBJ2-7
CASQVGQLDEQYF
>TRBV4-3|17|TRBJ1-6
CASSQSLPGSGNSPLHF
>TRBV27|13|TRBJ1-1
CASSAAGVAEAFF
>TRBV7-9|14|TRBJ2-5
CASSLSQGQETQYF
>TRBV3-1/TRBV3-2|16|TRBJ2-3
CASSHRGGAKVDTQYF
>TRBV28|17|TRBJ2-2
CASSLIRGASGHGELFF
>TRBV25-1|13|TRBJ1-1
CASGGQSNTEAFF